This T cell receptor (beta chain) was identified during a study of T-cell memory formation after mild COVID-19. There are a few counts of this clonotype. Germline CDR1 SGHRS, CDR2 YFSETQ. There are 16 residues in the CDR3. The V end was cut by 0 bases, the J end by 0 bases, with 12 bases between. cDNA libraries for TCR alpha and TCR beta, carrying sample barcodes and UMIs, came from 5'RACE with constant-segment primers. TCRdb fed the 5' RACE reads into MiXCR, producing one record per CDR3 protein. The data show around 370,000 distinct CDR3 sequences, under 25% seen once. This clonotype was obtained from an adult woman who had mild COVID-19 (a few samples of this study predate the infection). Cell type and time point are not known. The sample comprised PBMCs or a T cell subset sorted from them (not recorded which). The chain has TRBV5-1 and TRBJ1-1, with D unresolved. The CDR3 nucleotides read TGCGCCAGCAGCTTGGAGCAGGCTTGGGTGAACACTGAAGCTTTCTTT. It codes for CASSLEQAWVNTEAFF.